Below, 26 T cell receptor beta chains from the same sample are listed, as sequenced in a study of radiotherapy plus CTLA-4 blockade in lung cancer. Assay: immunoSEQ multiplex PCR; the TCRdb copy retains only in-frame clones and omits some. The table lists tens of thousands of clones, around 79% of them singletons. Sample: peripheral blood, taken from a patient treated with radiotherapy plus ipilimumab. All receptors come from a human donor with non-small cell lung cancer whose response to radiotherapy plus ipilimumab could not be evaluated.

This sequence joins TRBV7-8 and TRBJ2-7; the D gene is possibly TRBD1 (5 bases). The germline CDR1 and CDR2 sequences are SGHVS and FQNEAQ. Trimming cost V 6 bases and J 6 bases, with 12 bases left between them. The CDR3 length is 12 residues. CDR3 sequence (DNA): TGTGCCAGCAGGAAGCAGGGAATCGAGCAGTACTTC. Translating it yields CASRKQGIEQYF.

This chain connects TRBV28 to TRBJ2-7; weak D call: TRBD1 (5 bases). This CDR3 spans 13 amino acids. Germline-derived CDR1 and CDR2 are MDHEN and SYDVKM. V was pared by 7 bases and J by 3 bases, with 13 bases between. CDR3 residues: CASKIGHDYEQYF. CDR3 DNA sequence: TGTGCCAGCAAAATAGGACACGACTACGAGCAGTACTTC.

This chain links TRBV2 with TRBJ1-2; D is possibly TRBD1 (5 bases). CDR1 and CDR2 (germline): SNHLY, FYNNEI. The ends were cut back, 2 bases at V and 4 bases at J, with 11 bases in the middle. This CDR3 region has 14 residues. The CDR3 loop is CASSEKGRVYGYTF. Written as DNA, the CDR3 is TGTGCCAGCAGTGAAAAGGGCAGGGTCTATGGCTACACCTTC.

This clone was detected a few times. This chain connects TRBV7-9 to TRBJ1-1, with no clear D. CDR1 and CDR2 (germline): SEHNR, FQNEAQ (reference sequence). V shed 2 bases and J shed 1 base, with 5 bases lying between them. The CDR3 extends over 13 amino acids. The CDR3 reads CASSLQENTEAFF. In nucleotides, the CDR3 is TGTGCCAGCAGCTTACAGGAGAACACTGAAGCTTTCTTT.

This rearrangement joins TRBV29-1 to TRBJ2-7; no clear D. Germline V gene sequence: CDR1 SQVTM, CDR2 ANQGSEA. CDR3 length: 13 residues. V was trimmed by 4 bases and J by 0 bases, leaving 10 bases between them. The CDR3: CSVGGESSYEQYF. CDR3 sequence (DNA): TGCAGCGTTGGTGGTGAGAGCTCCTACGAGCAGTACTTC.

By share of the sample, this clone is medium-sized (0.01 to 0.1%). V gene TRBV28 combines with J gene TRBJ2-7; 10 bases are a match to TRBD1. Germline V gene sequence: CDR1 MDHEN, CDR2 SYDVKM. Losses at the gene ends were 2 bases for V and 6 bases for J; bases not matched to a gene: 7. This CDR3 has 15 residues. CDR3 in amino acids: CASSLGGTGVGEQYF. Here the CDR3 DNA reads TGTGCCAGCAGTTTAGGGGGGACAGGGGTGGGCGAGCAGTACTTC.

The CDR3 spells CASSLQSQGNTEAFF. CDR3 DNA sequence: TGTGCCAGCAGCTTACAGAGTCAGGGGAACACTGAAGCTTTCTTT. The rearrangement uses TRBV7-8 and TRBJ1-1, with D possibly being TRBD1 (5 bases). Trimming shortened V by 2 bases and J by 1 base, and 11 bases separated the two germline ends. Germline assignment: CDR1 SGHVS and CDR2 FQNEAQ. The CDR3 is 15 residues long.

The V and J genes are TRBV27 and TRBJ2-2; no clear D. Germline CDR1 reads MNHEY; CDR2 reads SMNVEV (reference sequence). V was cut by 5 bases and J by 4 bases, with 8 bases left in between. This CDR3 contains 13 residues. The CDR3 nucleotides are TGTGCCAGCAGTCTGACTTTCACCGGGGAGCTGTTTTTT. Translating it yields CASSLTFTGELFF.

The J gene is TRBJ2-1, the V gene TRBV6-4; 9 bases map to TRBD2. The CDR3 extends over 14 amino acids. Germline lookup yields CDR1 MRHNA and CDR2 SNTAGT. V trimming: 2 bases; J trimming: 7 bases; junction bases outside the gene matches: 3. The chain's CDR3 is CASSDGTSWNEQFF. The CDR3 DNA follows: TGTGCCAGCAGTGACGGGACTAGCTGGAATGAGCAGTTCTTC.

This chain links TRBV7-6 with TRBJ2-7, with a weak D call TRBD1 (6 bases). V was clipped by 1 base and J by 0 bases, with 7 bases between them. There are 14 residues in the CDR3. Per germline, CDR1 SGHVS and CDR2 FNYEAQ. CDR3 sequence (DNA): TGTGCCAGCAGCTTAGTACAGGGCTCCTACGAGCAGTACTTC. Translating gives CASSLVQGSYEQYF.

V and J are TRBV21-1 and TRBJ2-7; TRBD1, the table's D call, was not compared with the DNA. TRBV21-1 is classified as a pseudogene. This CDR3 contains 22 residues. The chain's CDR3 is CASRKRGDRVPPGYEELDEQYF. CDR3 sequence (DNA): TGTGCCAGCAGGAAGCGAGGGGACAGGGTACCCCCCGGCTACGAGGAACTCGACGAGCAGTACTTC.

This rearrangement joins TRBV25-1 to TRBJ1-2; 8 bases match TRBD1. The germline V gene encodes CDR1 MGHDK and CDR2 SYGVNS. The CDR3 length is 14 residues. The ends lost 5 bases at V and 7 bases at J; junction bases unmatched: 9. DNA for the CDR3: TGTGCCAGCAGTTCCCCCAGGGGGCACGGTGGCTACACCTTC. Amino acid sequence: CASSSPRGHGGYTF.

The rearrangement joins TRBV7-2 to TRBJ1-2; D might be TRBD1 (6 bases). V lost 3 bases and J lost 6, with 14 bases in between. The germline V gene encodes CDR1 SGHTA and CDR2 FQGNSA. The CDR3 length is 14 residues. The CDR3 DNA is TGTGCCAGCAGCTTCTTATTACAGGGCCATGGCTACACCTTC. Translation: CASSFLLQGHGYTF.

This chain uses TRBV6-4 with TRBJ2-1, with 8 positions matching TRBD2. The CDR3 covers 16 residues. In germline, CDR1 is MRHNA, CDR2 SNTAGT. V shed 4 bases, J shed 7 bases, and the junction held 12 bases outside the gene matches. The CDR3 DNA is TGTGCCAGCAGTGCCCTAACTAGCGGCCAAAGAAATGAGCAGTTCTTC. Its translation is CASSALTSGQRNEQFF.

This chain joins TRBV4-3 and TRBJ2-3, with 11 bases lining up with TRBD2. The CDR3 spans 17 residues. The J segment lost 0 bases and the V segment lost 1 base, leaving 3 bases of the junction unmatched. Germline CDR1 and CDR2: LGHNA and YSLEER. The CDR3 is CASSQVLAGGSTDTQYF. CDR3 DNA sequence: TGCGCCAGCAGCCAAGTTCTAGCGGGGGGTAGCACAGATACGCAGTATTTT.

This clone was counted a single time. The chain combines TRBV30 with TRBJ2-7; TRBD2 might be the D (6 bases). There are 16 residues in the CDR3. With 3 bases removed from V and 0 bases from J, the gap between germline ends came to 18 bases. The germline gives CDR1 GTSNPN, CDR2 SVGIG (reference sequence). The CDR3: CAWRGRRASSSYEQYF. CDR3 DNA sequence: TGTGCCTGGAGGGGGAGGCGGGCTTCCAGCTCCTACGAGCAGTACTTC.

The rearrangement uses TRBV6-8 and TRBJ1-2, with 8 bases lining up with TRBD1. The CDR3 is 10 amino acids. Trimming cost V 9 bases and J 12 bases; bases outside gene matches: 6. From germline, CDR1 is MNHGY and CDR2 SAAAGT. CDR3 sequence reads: CASWDRQHTF. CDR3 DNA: TGTGCCAGTTGGGACAGGCAACACACCTTC.

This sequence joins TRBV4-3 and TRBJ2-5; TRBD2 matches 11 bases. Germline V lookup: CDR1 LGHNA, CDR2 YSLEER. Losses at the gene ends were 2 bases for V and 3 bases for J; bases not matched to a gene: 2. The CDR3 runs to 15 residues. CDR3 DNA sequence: TGCGCCAGCAGCCAACGACTAGCGGGGAAAGAGACCCAGTACTTC. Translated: CASSQRLAGKETQYF.

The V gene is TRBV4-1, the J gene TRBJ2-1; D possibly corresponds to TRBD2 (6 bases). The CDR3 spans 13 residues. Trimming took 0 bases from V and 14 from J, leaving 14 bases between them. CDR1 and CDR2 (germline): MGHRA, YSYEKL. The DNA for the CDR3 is TGCGCCAGCAGCCAAGATCTGGAGGGGATGAAGTTCTTC. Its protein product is CASSQDLEGMKFF.

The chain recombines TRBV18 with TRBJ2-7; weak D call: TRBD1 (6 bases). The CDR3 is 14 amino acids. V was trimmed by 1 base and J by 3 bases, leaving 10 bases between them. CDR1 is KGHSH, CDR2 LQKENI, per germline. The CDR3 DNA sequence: TGTGCCAGCTCACCACGGCAGGGGTTCTACGAGCAGTACTTC. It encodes CASSPRQGFYEQYF.

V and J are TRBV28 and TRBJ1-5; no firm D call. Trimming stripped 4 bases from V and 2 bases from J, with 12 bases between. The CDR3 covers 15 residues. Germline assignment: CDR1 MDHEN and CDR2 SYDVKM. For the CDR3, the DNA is TGTGCCAGCAGTTACGGCGGGTTTGGCAATCAGCCCCAGCATTTT. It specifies CASSYGGFGNQPQHF.

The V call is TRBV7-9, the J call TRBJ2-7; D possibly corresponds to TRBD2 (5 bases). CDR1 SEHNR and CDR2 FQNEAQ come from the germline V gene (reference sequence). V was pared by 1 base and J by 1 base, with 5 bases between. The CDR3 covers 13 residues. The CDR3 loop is CASSLGESYEQYF. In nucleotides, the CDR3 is TGTGCCAGCAGCTTAGGGGAGTCCTACGAGCAGTACTTC.

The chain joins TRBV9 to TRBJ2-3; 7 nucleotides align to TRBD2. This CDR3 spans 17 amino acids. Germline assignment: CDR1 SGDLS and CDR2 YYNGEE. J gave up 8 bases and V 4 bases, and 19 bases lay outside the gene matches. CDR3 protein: CASSPQRTSASLGTQYF. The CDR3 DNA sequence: TGTGCCAGCAGCCCCCAACGGACTAGTGCGTCGTTGGGTACGCAGTATTTT.

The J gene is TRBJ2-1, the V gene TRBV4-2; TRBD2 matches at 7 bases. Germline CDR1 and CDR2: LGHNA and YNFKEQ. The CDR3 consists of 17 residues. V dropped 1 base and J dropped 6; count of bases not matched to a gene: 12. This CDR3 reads CASSQVGTIRSSNEQFF. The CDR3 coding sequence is TGTGCCAGCAGCCAAGTGGGGACTATACGATCATCCAATGAGCAGTTCTTC.

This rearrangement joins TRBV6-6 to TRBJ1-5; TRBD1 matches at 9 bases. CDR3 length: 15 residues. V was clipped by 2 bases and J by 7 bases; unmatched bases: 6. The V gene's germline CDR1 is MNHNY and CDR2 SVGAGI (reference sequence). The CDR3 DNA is TGTGCCAGCAGTTACACCGGGACAGGGCGGCAGCCCCAGCATTTT. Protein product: CASSYTGTGRQPQHF.

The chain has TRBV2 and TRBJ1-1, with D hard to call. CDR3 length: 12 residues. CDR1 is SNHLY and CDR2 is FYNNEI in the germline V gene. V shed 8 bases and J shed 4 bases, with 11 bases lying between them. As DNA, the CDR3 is TGTGCCAGCGAGGGTTTCGGCACTGAAGCTTTCTTT. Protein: CASEGFGTEAFF.